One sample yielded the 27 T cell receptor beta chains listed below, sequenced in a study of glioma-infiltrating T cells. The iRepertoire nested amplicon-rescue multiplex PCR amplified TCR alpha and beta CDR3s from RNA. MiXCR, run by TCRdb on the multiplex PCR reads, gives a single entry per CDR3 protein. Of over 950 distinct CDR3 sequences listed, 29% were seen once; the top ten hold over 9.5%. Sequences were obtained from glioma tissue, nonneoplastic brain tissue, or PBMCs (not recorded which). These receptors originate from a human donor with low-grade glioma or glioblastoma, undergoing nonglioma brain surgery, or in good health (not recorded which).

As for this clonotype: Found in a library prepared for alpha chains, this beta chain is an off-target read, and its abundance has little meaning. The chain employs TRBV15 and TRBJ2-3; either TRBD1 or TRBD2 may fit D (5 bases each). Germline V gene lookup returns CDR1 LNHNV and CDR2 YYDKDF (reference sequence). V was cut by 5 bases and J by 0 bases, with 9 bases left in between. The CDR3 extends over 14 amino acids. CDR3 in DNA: TGTGCCACCAGCGAGAGGGGTAGCACAGATACGCAGTATTTT. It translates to CATSERGSTDTQYF.

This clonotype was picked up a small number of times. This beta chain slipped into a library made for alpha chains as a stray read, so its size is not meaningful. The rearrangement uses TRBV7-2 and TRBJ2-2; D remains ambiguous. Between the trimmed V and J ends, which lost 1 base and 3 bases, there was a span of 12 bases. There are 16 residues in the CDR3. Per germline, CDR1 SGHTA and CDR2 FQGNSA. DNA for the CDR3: TGTGCCAGCAGCTTAGGTGGAAGAAAGCACACCGGGGAGCTGTTTTTT. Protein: CASSLGGRKHTGELFF.

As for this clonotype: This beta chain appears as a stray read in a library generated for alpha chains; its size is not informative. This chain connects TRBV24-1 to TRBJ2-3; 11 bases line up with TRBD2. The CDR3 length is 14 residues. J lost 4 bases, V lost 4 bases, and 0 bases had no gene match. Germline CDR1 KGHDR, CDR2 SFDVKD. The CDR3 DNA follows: TGTGCCACCAGTGAACTAGCGGGAGCAGATACGCAGTATTTT. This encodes CATSELAGADTQYF.

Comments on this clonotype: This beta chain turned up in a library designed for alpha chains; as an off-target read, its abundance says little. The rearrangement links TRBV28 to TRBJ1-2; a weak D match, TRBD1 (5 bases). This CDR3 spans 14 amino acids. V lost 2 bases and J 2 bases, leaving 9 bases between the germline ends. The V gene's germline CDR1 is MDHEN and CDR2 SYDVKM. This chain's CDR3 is CASSLQGDNYGYTF. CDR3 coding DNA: TGTGCCAGCAGTTTACAAGGGGACAACTATGGCTACACCTTC.

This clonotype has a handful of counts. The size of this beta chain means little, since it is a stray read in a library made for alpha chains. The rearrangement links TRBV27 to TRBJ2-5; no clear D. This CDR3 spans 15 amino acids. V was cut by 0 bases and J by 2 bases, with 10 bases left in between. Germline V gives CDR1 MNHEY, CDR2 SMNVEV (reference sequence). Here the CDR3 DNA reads TGTGCCAGCAGTTTATCGTGGCAGAAACAAGAGACCCAGTACTTC. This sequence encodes CASSLSWQKQETQYF.

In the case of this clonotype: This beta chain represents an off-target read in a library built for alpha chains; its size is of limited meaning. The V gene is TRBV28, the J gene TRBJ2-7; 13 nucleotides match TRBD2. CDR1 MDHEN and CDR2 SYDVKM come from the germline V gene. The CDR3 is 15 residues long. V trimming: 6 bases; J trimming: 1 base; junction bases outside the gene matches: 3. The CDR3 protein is CASRMTSGRSYEQYF. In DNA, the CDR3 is TGTGCCAGCAGGATGACTAGCGGGAGGTCCTACGAGCAGTACTTC.

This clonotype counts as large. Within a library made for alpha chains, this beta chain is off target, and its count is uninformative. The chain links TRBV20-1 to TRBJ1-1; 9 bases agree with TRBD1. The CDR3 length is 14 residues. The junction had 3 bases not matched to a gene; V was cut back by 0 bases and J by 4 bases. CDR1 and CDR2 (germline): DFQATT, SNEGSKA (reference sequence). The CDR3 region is CSARETGGVTEAFF. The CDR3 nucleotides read TGCAGTGCTAGAGAAACAGGGGGCGTCACTGAAGCTTTCTTT.

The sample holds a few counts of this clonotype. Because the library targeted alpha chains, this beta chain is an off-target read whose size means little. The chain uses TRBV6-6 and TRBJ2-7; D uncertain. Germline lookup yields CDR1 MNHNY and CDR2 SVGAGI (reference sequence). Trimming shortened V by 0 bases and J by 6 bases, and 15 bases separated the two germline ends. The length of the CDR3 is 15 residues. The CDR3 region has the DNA TGTGCCAGCAGTTACTCGATGGGCTACGTTGGCGAGCAGTACGTC. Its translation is CASSYSMGYVGEQYV.

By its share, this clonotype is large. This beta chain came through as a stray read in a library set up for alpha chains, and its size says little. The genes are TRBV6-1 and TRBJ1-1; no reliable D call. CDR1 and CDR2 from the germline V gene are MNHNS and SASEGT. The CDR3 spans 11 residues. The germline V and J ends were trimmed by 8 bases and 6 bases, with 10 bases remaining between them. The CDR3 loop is CASRLVAEAFF. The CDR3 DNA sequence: TGTGCCAGCCGCCTCGTGGCTGAAGCTTTCTTT.

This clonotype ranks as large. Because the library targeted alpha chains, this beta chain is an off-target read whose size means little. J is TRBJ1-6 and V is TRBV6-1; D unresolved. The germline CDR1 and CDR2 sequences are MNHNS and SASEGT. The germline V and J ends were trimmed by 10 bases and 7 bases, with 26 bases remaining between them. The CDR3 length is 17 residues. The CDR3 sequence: CATRHDPFIGSNSPLHF. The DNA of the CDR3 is TGTGCCACCCGACACGACCCCTTCATAGGTAGCAATTCACCCCTCCACTTT.

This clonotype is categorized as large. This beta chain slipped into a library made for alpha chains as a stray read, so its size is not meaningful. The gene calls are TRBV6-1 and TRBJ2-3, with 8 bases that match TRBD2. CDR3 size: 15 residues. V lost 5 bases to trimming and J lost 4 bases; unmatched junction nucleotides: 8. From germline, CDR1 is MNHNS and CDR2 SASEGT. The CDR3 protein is CASSSPAGASDTQYF. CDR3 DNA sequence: TGTGCCAGCAGTTCTCCAGCGGGAGCCTCAGATACGCAGTATTTT.

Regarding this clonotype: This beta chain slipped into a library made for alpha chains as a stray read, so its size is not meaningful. The CDR3 reads CATIAGGGQPQHF. The CDR3 bases are TGTGCCACCATTGCGGGGGGCGGTCAGCCCCAGCATTTT. This chain uses TRBV24-1 with TRBJ1-5; possibly TRBD1 for D (6 bases). Between the trimmed V and J ends, which lost 8 bases and 6 bases, there was a span of 13 bases. The CDR3 contains 13 residues. CDR1 is KGHDR and CDR2 is SFDVKD in the germline V gene.

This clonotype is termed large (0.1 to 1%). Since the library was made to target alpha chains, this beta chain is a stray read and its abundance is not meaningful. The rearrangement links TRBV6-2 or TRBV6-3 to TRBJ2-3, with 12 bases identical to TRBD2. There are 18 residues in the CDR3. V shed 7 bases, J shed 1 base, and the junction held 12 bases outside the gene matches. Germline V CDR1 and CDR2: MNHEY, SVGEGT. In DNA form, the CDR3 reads TGTGCCAGCACCGAGACTAGCGGGGGACTCTTTGGCACAGATACGCAGTATTTT. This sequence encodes CASTETSGGLFGTDTQYF.

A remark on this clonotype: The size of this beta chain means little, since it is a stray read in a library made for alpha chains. CDR3 coding DNA: TGTGCCAGCAGTCAGGAGCAGTCTTATGGCTACACCTTC. The encoded protein is CASSQEQSYGYTF. V usage is TRBV28 and J usage is TRBJ1-2; D is unclear. This CDR3 has 13 residues. Germline V gene sequence: CDR1 MDHEN, CDR2 SYDVKM. Trimming removed 5 bases at V and 5 bases at J, with 12 bases between.

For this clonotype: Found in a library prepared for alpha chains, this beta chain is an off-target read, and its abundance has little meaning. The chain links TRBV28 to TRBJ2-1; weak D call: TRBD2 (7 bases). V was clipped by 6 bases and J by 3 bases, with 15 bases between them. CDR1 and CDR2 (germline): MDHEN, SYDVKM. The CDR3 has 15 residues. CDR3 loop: CASSPGQRDYNEQFF. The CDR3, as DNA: TGTGCCAGCAGCCCTGGACAGCGGGACTACAATGAGCAGTTCTTC.

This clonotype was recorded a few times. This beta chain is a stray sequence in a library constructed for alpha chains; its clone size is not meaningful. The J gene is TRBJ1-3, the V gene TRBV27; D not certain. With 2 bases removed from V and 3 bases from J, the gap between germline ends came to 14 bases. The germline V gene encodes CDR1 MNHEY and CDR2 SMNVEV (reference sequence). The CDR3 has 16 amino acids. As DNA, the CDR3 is TGTGCCAGCAGTTTAAGGTTTGGAGGAGGTGGAAACACCATATATTTT. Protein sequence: CASSLRFGGGGNTIYF.

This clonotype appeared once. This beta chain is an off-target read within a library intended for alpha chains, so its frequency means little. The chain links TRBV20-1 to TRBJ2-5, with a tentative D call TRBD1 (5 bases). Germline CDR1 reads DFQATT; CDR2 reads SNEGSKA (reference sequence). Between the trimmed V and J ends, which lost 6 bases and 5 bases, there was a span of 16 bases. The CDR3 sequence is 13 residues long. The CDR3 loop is CSAGATRGETQYF. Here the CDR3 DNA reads TGCAGTGCAGGGGCCACGCGTGGGGAGACCCAGTACTTC.

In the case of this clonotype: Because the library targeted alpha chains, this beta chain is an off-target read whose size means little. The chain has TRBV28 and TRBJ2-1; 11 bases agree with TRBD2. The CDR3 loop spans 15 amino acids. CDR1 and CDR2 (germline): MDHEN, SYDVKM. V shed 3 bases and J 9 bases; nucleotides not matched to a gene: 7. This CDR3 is CASSLALAGESEQFF. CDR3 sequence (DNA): TGTGCCAGCAGTTTGGCACTAGCGGGAGAAAGTGAGCAGTTCTTC.

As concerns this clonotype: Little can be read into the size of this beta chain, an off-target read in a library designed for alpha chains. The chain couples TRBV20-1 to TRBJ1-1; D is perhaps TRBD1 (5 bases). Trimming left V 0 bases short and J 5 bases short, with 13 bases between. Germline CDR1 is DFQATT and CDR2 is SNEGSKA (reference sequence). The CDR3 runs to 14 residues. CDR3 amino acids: CSARDPGGWTEAFF. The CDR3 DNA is TGCAGTGCTAGAGATCCGGGGGGTTGGACTGAAGCTTTCTTT.

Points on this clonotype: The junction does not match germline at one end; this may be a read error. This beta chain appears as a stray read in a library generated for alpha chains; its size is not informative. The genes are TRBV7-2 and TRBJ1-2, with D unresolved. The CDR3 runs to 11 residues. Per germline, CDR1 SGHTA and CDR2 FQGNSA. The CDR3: CASSLRYGYTF. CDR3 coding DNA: TGTGCCAGCAGCCTACGCTATGGCTATACCTTC.

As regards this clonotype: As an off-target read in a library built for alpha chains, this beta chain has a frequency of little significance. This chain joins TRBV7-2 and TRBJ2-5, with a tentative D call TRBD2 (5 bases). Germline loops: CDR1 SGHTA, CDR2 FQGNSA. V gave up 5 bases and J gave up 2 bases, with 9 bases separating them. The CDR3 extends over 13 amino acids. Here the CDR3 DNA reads TGTGCCAGCAGCCCAGCGGTTCAAGAGACCCAGTACTTC. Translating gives CASSPAVQETQYF.

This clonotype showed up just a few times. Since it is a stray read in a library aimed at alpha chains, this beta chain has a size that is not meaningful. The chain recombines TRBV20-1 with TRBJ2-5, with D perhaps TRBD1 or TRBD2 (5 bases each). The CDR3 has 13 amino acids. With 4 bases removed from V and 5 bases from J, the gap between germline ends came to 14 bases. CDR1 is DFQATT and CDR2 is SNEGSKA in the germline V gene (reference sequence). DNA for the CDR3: TGCAGTGCTAAAGGGCAGGGCGGGGAGACCCAGTACTTC. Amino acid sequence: CSAKGQGGETQYF.

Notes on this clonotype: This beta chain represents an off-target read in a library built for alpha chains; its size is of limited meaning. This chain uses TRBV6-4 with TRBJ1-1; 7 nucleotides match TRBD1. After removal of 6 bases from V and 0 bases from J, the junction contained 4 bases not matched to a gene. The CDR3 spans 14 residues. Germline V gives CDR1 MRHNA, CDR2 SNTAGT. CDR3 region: CASRPTGMNTEAFF. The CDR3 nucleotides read TGTGCCAGCAGGCCGACAGGGATGAACACTGAAGCTTTCTTT.

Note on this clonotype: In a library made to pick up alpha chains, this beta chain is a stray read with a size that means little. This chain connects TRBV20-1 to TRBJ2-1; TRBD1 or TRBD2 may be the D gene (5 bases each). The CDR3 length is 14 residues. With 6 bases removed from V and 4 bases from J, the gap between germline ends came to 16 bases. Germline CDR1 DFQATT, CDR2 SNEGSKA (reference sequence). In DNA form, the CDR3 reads TGCAGTGCGAAAGAGGGGCTGGGGTACAATGAGCAGTTCTTC. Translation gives CSAKEGLGYNEQFF.

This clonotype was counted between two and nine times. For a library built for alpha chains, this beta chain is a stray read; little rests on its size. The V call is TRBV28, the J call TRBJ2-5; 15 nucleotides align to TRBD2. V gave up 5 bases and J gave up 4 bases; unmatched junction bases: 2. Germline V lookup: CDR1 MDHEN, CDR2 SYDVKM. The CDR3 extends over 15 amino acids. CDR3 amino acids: CASSGLAGGPETQYF. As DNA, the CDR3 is TGTGCCAGCAGTGGACTAGCGGGAGGGCCAGAGACCCAGTACTTC.

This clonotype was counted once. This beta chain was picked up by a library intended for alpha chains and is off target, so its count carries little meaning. CDR3 DNA sequence: TGTGCCAGCAACCGCGGGACTGAAGCTTTCTTT. It codes for CASNRGTEAFF. The chain combines TRBV3-1 with TRBJ1-1; D ambiguous. This CDR3 has 11 amino acids. Trimming removed 7 bases from V and 5 bases from J, with 8 bases in between. Looked up from germline, CDR1 is LGHDT and CDR2 is YNNKEL (reference sequence).

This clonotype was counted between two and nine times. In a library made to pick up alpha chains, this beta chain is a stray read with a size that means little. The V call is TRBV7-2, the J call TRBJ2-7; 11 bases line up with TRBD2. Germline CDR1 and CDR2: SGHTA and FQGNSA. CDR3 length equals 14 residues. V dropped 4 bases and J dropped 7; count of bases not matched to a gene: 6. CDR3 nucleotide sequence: TGTGCCAGCAGCTCACTAGCGGGAGAGAGTGAGCAGTACTTC. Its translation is CASSSLAGESEQYF.